A selection of T cell receptor beta chains follows, all from one sample in a study of T cell responses to AZD1222 COVID-19 vaccine. Sequencing used immunoSEQ multiplex PCR; TCRdb keeps in-frame clones, though not all of them. The sample records about 180,000 clones, around 90% being singletons. Specimen: peripheral blood, collected on day 0 of AZD1222 vaccination. The receptors here all came from an adult in good health. The CDR3 runs from the conserved cysteine through the conserved F or W. D genes are given only for firm matches. The size entry is marked missing in some rows and otherwise reads once, few, many or a size class.

clone size,CDR3 length,J gene,D gene,V gene,CDR3 DNA,CDR3 protein
-,15,TRBJ2-3,-,TRBV5-1,TGCGCCAGCACCCGGGGGAGGATGGGCACAGATACGCAGTATTTT,CASTRGRMGTDTQYF
-,17,TRBJ1-6,-,TRBV28,TGTGCCAGCAGTGGGGACGGTCGGTTCTCCTATAATTCACCCCTCCACTTT,CASSGDGRFSYNSPLHF
-,15,TRBJ2-1,TRBD1,TRBV3-1/TRBV3-2,TGTGCCAGCAGCCAGGCCGGGACAGGGAACAATGAGCAGTTCTTC,CASSQAGTGNNEQFF
-,13,TRBJ1-1,-,TRBV11-1,TGTGCCAGCAGCTTAGACAGGAACACTGAAGCTTTCTTT,CASSLDRNTEAFF
-,14,TRBJ1-2,-,TRBV2,TGTGCCAGCAGTAATGGGGACACTGGAGGAGGCTACACCTTC,CASSNGDTGGGYTF
once,15,TRBJ2-2,-,TRBV19,TGTGCCAGTAAAACCGGACAGCCGAACACCGGGGAGCTGTTTTTT,CASKTGQPNTGELFF
once,15,TRBJ1-4,TRBD1,TRBV15,TGTGCCACCAGCCGGGGGGGGACAGGGAGTGAAAAACTGTTTTTT,CATSRGGTGSEKLFF
-,14,TRBJ1-4,-,TRBV6-5,TGTGCCAGCGGCTGGATCGCAACTAATGAAAAACTGTTTTTT,CASGWIATNEKLFF
-,11,TRBJ1-2,-,TRBV30,TGTGCCTGGAGTGTACTTGGGGGCTACACCTTC,CAWSVLGGYTF
-,12,TRBJ1-3,-,TRBV19,TGTGCCAGTAGTATCCCTGGAAACACCATATATTTT,CASSIPGNTIYF
-,14,TRBJ1-1,-,TRBV10-2,TGCGCCAGCAGTGAGCAGGTCCTAGAGGATGAAGCTTTCTTT,CASSEQVLEDEAFF
-,14,TRBJ2-5,-,TRBV29-1,TGCAGCGCCGGAGGGGGGGGGCCCCAAGAGACCCAGTACTTC,CSAGGGGPQETQYF
-,14,TRBJ1-4,-,TRBV28,TGTGCCAGCAGTTTCCCCAGGTCATCTGAAAAACTGTTTTTT,CASSFPRSSEKLFF
-,13,TRBJ2-7,-,TRBV18,TGTGCCAGCTCGGTCTCGAAGGGCTACGAGCAGTACTTC,CASSVSKGYEQYF
-,14,TRBJ1-1,TRBD1,TRBV9,TGTGCCAGCAGCGCCACAGGGGGGTTTGCTGAAGCTTTCTTT,CASSATGGFAEAFF
-,17,TRBJ1-3,TRBD1,TRBV7-2,TGTGCCAGCAGCTTAGGCCGGACAGGGAGAAATGGAAACACCATATATTTT,CASSLGRTGRNGNTIYF
-,16,TRBJ2-3,TRBD2,TRBV11-2,TGTGCCAGCAGGCGCCGAGCGGGGGGAGGCACAGATACGCAGTATTTT,CASRRRAGGGTDTQYF
-,16,TRBJ1-5,TRBD1,TRBV5-4,TGTGCCAGCAGCTTCACGGCAGGGGGGAACAATCAGCCCCAGCATTTT,CASSFTAGGNNQPQHF
-,14,TRBJ2-7,TRBD1,TRBV5-6,TGTGCCAGCAGCCGACAGGGAAGCTCCTACGAGCAGTACTTC,CASSRQGSSYEQYF
once,15,TRBJ1-1,-,TRBV7-3,TGTGCCAGCAGCTTATTCGGGGGCGCGAACACTGAAGCTTTCTTT,CASSLFGGANTEAFF
once,13,TRBJ2-5,-,TRBV30,TGTGCCTGGAGTAGAGGTGATGGAAAGACCCAGTACTTC,CAWSRGDGKTQYF
-,11,TRBJ2-1,-,TRBV28,TGTGCCAGCAACACCGTCGGTGAGCAGTTCTTC,CASNTVGEQFF